What follows are 22 T cell receptor beta chains derived from one specimen sequenced in a study of blood T cell repertoires in COVID-19. This table comes from immunoSEQ multiplex PCR, and its TCRdb copy is limited to in-frame clones, with some not included. The table includes fewer than 300,000 clones, approximately 83% detected once. Sequencing was performed on peripheral blood. These receptors all come from a person aged 65 to 85 with COVID-19, enrolled during active disease.

The V and J genes are TRBV27 and TRBJ1-2; tentative D call: TRBD1 (5 bases). Germline V gives CDR1 MNHEY, CDR2 SMNVEV (reference sequence). V dropped 3 bases and J dropped 4 bases, with 15 bases sitting between them. This CDR3 has 15 amino acids. CDR3 loop: CASSLSGTTSYGYTF. The CDR3 nucleotides are TGTGCCAGCAGTTTGTCCGGGACTACTAGCTATGGCTACACCTTC.

This clone turned up a few times. The chain recombines TRBV6-5 with TRBJ1-6; no definite D call. V lost 3 bases and J 10 bases, leaving 16 bases between the germline ends. This CDR3 is 15 amino acids long. Germline V gives CDR1 MNHEY, CDR2 SVGAGI. In DNA form, the CDR3 reads TGTGCCAGCAGTTATTCCAGGAGGTTAGAGTCACCCCTCCACTTT. This translates into CASSYSRRLESPLHF.

The rearrangement joins TRBV18 to TRBJ2-3; D is ambiguous. V lost 5 bases, J lost 2 bases, and 8 bases lay in between. Germline lookup yields CDR1 KGHSH and CDR2 LQKENI. The CDR3 has 13 residues. CDR3 sequence: CASSGQITDTQYF. CDR3 DNA: TGTGCCAGCTCAGGTCAGATCACAGATACGCAGTATTTT.

The chain joins TRBV27 to TRBJ1-1, with unresolved D. Germline values: CDR1 MNHEY, CDR2 SMNVEV (reference sequence). V was clipped by 2 bases and J by 3 bases, with 19 bases between them. The CDR3 runs to 17 residues. Here the CDR3 reads CASSLDRLRGKDTEAFF. CDR3 nucleotides: TGTGCCAGCAGTTTAGATCGATTGCGGGGAAAGGACACTGAAGCTTTCTTT.

The chain links TRBV28 to TRBJ1-6; a possible D gene is TRBD1 (5 bases). This CDR3 spans 14 amino acids. Germline assignment: CDR1 MDHEN and CDR2 SYDVKM. V was cut by 5 bases and J by 18 bases, with 23 bases left in between. Written as DNA, the CDR3 is TGTGCCAGCAGTCCCCCCGGGGGGAGCAGGGCGCCCCACTTT. Protein: CASSPPGGSRAPHF.

The V call is TRBV5-1, the J call TRBJ2-1; possible D gene TRBD2, 6 bases. The germline V gene encodes CDR1 SGHRS and CDR2 YFSETQ. CDR3 length: 16 amino acids. V lost 2 bases, J lost 1 base, and 13 bases lay in between. In DNA, the CDR3 is TGCGCCAGCAGCTTTGCAGCGGGCGGTTCCTACAATGAGCAGTTCTTC. Translated: CASSFAAGGSYNEQFF.

This clone was counted a few times. The chain has TRBV19 and TRBJ1-5, with a possible D match to TRBD1 (6 bases). Germline CDR1 reads LNHDA; CDR2 reads SQIVND (reference sequence). There are 14 residues in the CDR3. Trimming cost V 5 bases and J 2 bases, with 10 bases left between them. This CDR3 reads CASSGGAGNQPQHF. The CDR3 DNA sequence: TGTGCCAGTAGTGGGGGCGCGGGCAATCAGCCCCAGCATTTT.

This clone was observed a single time. This chain uses TRBV19 with TRBJ2-3; TRBD1 aligns across 7 bases. Germline V gives CDR1 LNHDA, CDR2 SQIVND (reference sequence). CDR3 length: 13 amino acids. Trimming removed 3 bases from V and 4 bases from J; junction bases left unmatched: 1. DNA of the CDR3: TGTGCCAGTAGTATTGGGACAGCAGATACGCAGTATTTT. This codes for CASSIGTADTQYF.

V and J are TRBV27 and TRBJ2-1; 7 bases match TRBD1. This CDR3 comprises 12 residues. With V trimmed by 6 bases and J by 7 bases, 3 bases remained unmatched. Germline V gene sequence: CDR1 MNHEY, CDR2 SMNVEV (reference sequence). The CDR3 DNA sequence: TGTGCCAGCAGGACAGGGTTGAATGAGCAGTTCTTC. This codes for CASRTGLNEQFF.

The chain employs TRBV5-1 and TRBJ2-1, with 8 bases lining up with TRBD1. Germline CDR1 SGHRS, CDR2 YFSETQ. Losses at the gene ends were 0 bases for V and 6 bases for J; bases not matched to a gene: 5. CDR3 size: 15 residues. The CDR3 DNA sequence: TGCGCCAGCAGCTTGGCCCTAACAGGGGGCAATGAGCAGTTCTTC. Translation: CASSLALTGGNEQFF. The complete variable domain, with remaining parts taken from reference TRBV5-1 and TRBJ2-1, reads KAGVTQTPRYLIKTRGQQVTLSCSPISGHRSVSWYQQTPGQGLQFLFEYFSETQRNKGNFPGRFSGRQFSNSRSEMNVSTLELGDSALYLCASSLALTGGNEQFFGPGTRLTVL.

The chain uses TRBV7-2 and TRBJ1-2, with D possibly TRBD1 on 5 matching bases. The CDR3 runs to 14 residues. Trimming removed 2 bases from V and 4 bases from J, with 11 bases in between. The germline V gene encodes CDR1 SGHTA and CDR2 FQGNSA. The CDR3 DNA follows: TGTGCCAGCAGCTTATCGGCAGGGCGCTATGGCTACACCTTC. Translating gives CASSLSAGRYGYTF.

The chain recombines TRBV30 with TRBJ2-5; D possibly corresponds to TRBD1 (6 bases). This CDR3 region has 14 residues. Between the trimmed V and J ends, which lost 3 bases and 9 bases, there was a span of 20 bases. The germline CDR1 and CDR2 sequences are GTSNPN and SVGIG (reference sequence). In DNA form, the CDR3 reads TGTGCCTGGAGGCTCGAGCACAGGGACGTTTCCCAGTACTTC. Residues: CAWRLEHRDVSQYF.

This chain links TRBV7-9 with TRBJ1-2; D is unresolved. The CDR3 has 14 residues. Germline V lookup: CDR1 SEHNR, CDR2 FQNEAQ (reference sequence). V lost 5 bases and J lost 2, with 12 bases in between. The CDR3 loop reads CASSDSSVNYGYTF. CDR3 nucleotide sequence: TGTGCCAGCAGCGACTCCAGTGTGAACTATGGCTACACCTTC.

The DNA for the CDR3 is TGTGCCAGTAACCCGGACAGGAATAACTATGGCTACACCTTC. It specifies CASNPDRNNYGYTF. This chain links TRBV19 with TRBJ1-2, with 7 positions matching TRBD1. CDR1 and CDR2 from the germline V gene are LNHDA and SQIVND (reference sequence). The CDR3 has 14 residues. The junction had 6 bases not matched to a gene; V was cut back by 7 bases and J by 1 base.

The rearrangement links TRBV28 to TRBJ1-2; D is possibly TRBD1 (6 bases). V was trimmed by 6 bases and J by 4 bases, leaving 9 bases between them. The CDR3 length is 12 residues. Germline loops: CDR1 MDHEN, CDR2 SYDVKM. This CDR3 is CASRGGGYGYTF. The CDR3 DNA reads as TGTGCCAGCAGAGGGGGTGGCTATGGCTACACCTTC.

This rearrangement joins TRBV5-4 to TRBJ2-5; the D gene is possibly TRBD1 (8 bases). The CDR3 has 15 amino acids. Between the trimmed V and J ends, which lost 4 bases and 4 bases, there was a span of 17 bases. Germline assignment: CDR1 SGHNT and CDR2 YYREEE (reference sequence). CDR3 coding DNA: TGTGCCAGCAGCGGCCACAGGGGGGAGGGAGAGACCCAGTACTTC. Translated: CASSGHRGEGETQYF.

The rearrangement links TRBV6-5 to TRBJ1-6, with D unclear. V lost 6 bases and J 0 bases, leaving 6 bases between the germline ends. The length of the CDR3 is 14 residues. The germline gives CDR1 MNHEY, CDR2 SVGAGI. The CDR3 DNA reads TGTGCCAGCAGAGGGAGCTCCTATAATTCACCCCTCCACTTT. Translated, it gives CASRGSSYNSPLHF.

V usage is TRBV3-1 (or the pseudogene TRBV3-2) and J usage is TRBJ1-4; no clear D gene. Per germline, CDR1 LGHDT and CDR2 YNNKEL (reference sequence). The ends were cut back, 3 bases at V and 0 bases at J, with 8 bases in the middle. The CDR3 extends over 15 amino acids. This CDR3 is CASSQYRTTNEKLFF. As DNA, the CDR3 is TGTGCCAGCAGCCAGTACAGAACAACTAATGAAAAACTGTTTTTT.

The chain has TRBV27 and TRBJ2-5, with 12 bases lining up with TRBD2. CDR1 and CDR2 (germline): MNHEY, SMNVEV (reference sequence). V gave up 6 bases and J gave up 3 bases; unmatched junction bases: 14. CDR3 length: 18 residues. In nucleotides, the CDR3 is TGTGCCAGCAGACGATTAGACAGAGCTAGCGGGAGGGAAGAGACCCAGTACTTC. Translation: CASRRLDRASGREETQYF.

V and J are TRBV11-3 and TRBJ2-7; TRBD1 matches at 8 bases. The V and J ends lost 1 base and 5 bases, in that order; junction bases with no gene match: 7. Germline V lookup: CDR1 SGHNT, CDR2 YENEEA. The CDR3 is made up of 15 amino acids. In DNA, the CDR3 is TGTGCCAGCAGCTTAGGGCGGGCAGGGGGCGACGAGCAGTACTTC. Translated: CASSLGRAGGDEQYF.

V is TRBV2 and J is TRBJ1-2; perhaps TRBD1 as D (5 bases). Trimming removed 4 bases at V and 0 bases at J, with 15 bases between. Germline-derived CDR1 and CDR2 are SNHLY and FYNNEI. This CDR3 comprises 16 residues. The CDR3 sequence: CASSAGTRGTNYGYTF. The CDR3 DNA sequence: TGTGCCAGCAGTGCCGGGACGCGGGGAACTAACTATGGCTACACCTTC.

V is TRBV5-1 and J is TRBJ1-1; 8 bases agree with TRBD1. The CDR3 has 14 residues. V lost 3 bases and J lost 5; bases outside the gene matches: 6. From germline, CDR1 is SGHRS and CDR2 YFSETQ. The CDR3 reads CASSSTGEETEAFF. CDR3 sequence (DNA): TGCGCCAGCAGCTCGACAGGGGAAGAAACTGAAGCTTTCTTT.